These 23 T cell receptor beta chains came from one sample sequenced in a study of cytomegalovirus exposure and HLA in healthy donors. This PCR relied on a set of 60 Vbeta primers and 13 Jbeta primers. Measured with immunoSEQ multiplex PCR; TCRdb has only the in-frame clones, and not every one. The sample spans under 250,000 clones; the ten largest clones claim more than 0.95%. Input material: PBMCs. All receptors come from a girl aged 2 to 10 in good health and CMV-seropositive.

This rearrangement joins TRBV19 to TRBJ2-7; D uncertain. The germline V gene encodes CDR1 LNHDA and CDR2 SQIVND (reference sequence). The CDR3 spans 13 residues. The ends were cut back, 3 bases at V and 0 bases at J, with 6 bases in the middle. CDR3 loop: CASSISTSYEQYF. As DNA, the CDR3 is TGTGCCAGTAGTATCAGTACCTCCTACGAGCAGTACTTC.

The chain is built from TRBV4-2 and TRBJ1-1; weak D call: TRBD1 (6 bases). This CDR3 region has 19 residues. Germline V gene data show CDR1 as LGHNA and CDR2 as YNFKEQ. V lost 4 bases to trimming and J lost 7 bases, with 31 bases between them. The DNA for the CDR3 is TGTGCCAGCAGCCGAAAATCTAGCAGTGGGAGGGGGAGAGGAGGTGAAGCTTTCTTT. Translating it yields CASSRKSSSGRGRGGEAFF.

The CDR3 spells CASTQLDRLGSQPQHF. CDR3 nucleotides: TGTGCCAGTACCCAACTGGACAGGTTAGGAAGTCAGCCCCAGCATTTT. V usage is TRBV19 and J usage is TRBJ1-5; 7 bases match TRBD1. V gave up 7 bases and J gave up 6 bases; unmatched junction bases: 15. The germline CDR1 and CDR2 sequences are LNHDA and SQIVND (reference sequence). The length of the CDR3 is 16 residues.

The chain combines TRBV9 with TRBJ2-7, with 9 bases fitting TRBD2. Germline V lookup: CDR1 SGDLS, CDR2 YYNGEE. V was pared by 4 bases and J by 3 bases, with 8 bases of the junction left unmatched. The CDR3 consists of 15 residues. The CDR3 reads CASSPVAGVGYEQYF. The CDR3 DNA reads as TGTGCCAGCAGCCCCGTAGCGGGAGTGGGCTACGAGCAGTACTTC.

The rearrangement uses TRBV7-9 and TRBJ2-2; a weak D match, TRBD2 (5 bases). Trimming cost V 4 bases and J 5 bases, with 17 bases left between them. The V gene's germline CDR1 is SEHNR and CDR2 FQNEAQ (reference sequence). The length of the CDR3 is 16 residues. CDR3 sequence (DNA): TGTGCCAGCAGCTCCGGAGGTCTAGCAGAGACCGGGGAGCTGTTTTTT. Translating gives CASSSGGLAETGELFF.

V and J are TRBV4-2 and TRBJ2-7; 10 bases are shared with TRBD2. Germline values: CDR1 LGHNA, CDR2 YNFKEQ. There are 14 residues in the CDR3. V shed 1 base and J 3 bases; nucleotides not matched to a gene: 0. The DNA for the CDR3 is TGTGCCAGCAGCCAAGGACTAGCGGGCTACGAGCAGTACTTC. Amino acid sequence: CASSQGLAGYEQYF.

DNA for the CDR3: TGTGCCAGCAGCTTCCCCCAGGGACTTGAGCAGTACTTC. This translates into CASSFPQGLEQYF. V gene TRBV5-8 combines with J gene TRBJ2-7; weak D call: TRBD2 (6 bases). Germline V gives CDR1 SGHTS, CDR2 YDEGEE. The CDR3 extends over 13 amino acids. Deletions cut 2 bases from V and 7 bases from J, with 13 bases between.

V is TRBV28 and J is TRBJ1-1; D is ambiguous. The germline CDR1 and CDR2 sequences are MDHEN and SYDVKM. There are 16 residues in the CDR3. V gave up 4 bases and J gave up 0 bases, with 15 bases separating them. CDR3 sequence: CASSSIRAIMNTEAFF. The DNA for the CDR3 is TGTGCCAGCAGTTCTATAAGAGCGATCATGAACACTGAAGCTTTCTTT. The whole variable domain, filled in from reference TRBV28 and TRBJ1-1, reads DVKVTQSSRYLVKRTGEKVFLECVQDMDHENMFWYRQDPGLGLRLIYFSYDVKMKEKGDIPEGYSVSREKKERFSLILESASTNQTSMYLCASSSIRAIMNTEAFFGQGTRLTVV.

The chain joins TRBV28 to TRBJ2-7; TRBD2 is a possible D gene (5 bases). V lost 8 bases and J 3 bases, leaving 11 bases between the germline ends. The CDR3 extends over 12 amino acids. The germline V gene has CDR1 MDHEN and CDR2 SYDVKM. This CDR3 reads CASGLADYEQYF. CDR3 in DNA: TGTGCCAGCGGCCTAGCCGACTACGAGCAGTACTTC.

This chain connects TRBV4-1 to TRBJ2-7; no clear D. Per the germline V gene, CDR1 is MGHRA and CDR2 is YSYEKL. There are 17 residues in the CDR3. V was shortened by 0 bases and J by 0 bases, with 15 bases between the two germline ends. CDR3 in amino acids: CASSQEWATHTSYEQYF. Here the CDR3 DNA reads TGCGCCAGCAGCCAAGAGTGGGCAACACATACCTCCTACGAGCAGTACTTC.

The rearrangement joins TRBV2 to TRBJ1-3, with D maybe TRBD1 (5 bases). Germline assignment: CDR1 SNHLY and CDR2 FYNNEI. Trimming stripped 4 bases from V and 2 bases from J, with 12 bases between. There are 15 residues in the CDR3. CDR3 in amino acids: CASSADTSPGNTIYF. The CDR3 nucleotides are TGTGCCAGCAGTGCGGACACGTCCCCTGGAAACACCATATATTTT.

The chain uses TRBV7-9 and TRBJ2-7, with 7 bases that match TRBD2. The ends lost 2 bases at V and 1 base at J; junction bases unmatched: 11. This CDR3 is 17 amino acids long. CDR1 is SEHNR and CDR2 is FQNEAQ in the germline V gene (reference sequence). This CDR3 reads CASSLRGERGPSYEQYF. The CDR3 DNA reads as TGTGCCAGCAGCTTACGGGGGGAACGAGGGCCTTCCTACGAGCAGTACTTC.

This chain joins TRBV7-2 and TRBJ2-1; TRBD1 is a possible D gene (6 bases). V lost 0 bases and J 0 bases, leaving 12 bases between the germline ends. Per the germline V gene, CDR1 is SGHTA and CDR2 is FQGNSA. CDR3 length: 17 residues. The CDR3 DNA reads TGTGCCAGCAGCTTAGCGAGCGGACAGAGCTCCTACAATGAGCAGTTCTTC. Protein: CASSLASGQSSYNEQFF.

The chain carries TRBV7-3 and TRBJ1-2; D might be TRBD1 (6 bases). The CDR3 consists of 14 residues. Trimming left V 0 bases short and J 8 bases short, with 13 bases between. In germline, CDR1 is SGHTA, CDR2 FQGTGA. DNA of the CDR3: TGTGCCAGCAGCTTAACGGGGGCTTCGGGAGGCTACACCTTC. It specifies CASSLTGASGGYTF.

The rearrangement links TRBV4-2 to TRBJ2-7; D is unresolved. The ends were cut back, 1 base at V and 1 base at J, with 5 bases in the middle. The CDR3 is 13 residues long. Germline CDR1 is LGHNA and CDR2 is YNFKEQ. The CDR3 coding sequence is TGTGCCAGCAGCCAAGCTATGTCCTACGAGCAGTACTTC. The encoded protein is CASSQAMSYEQYF.

This chain connects TRBV4-1 to TRBJ2-3, with a weak D call TRBD2 (6 bases). The CDR3 loop spans 12 amino acids. Germline CDR1 MGHRA, CDR2 YSYEKL. Trimming cost V 6 bases and J 11 bases, with 15 bases left between them. CDR3 protein: CASRVSGEEQYF. The CDR3 DNA reads as TGCGCCAGCAGGGTCTCGGGGGAAGAGCAGTATTTT.

The rearrangement joins TRBV27 to TRBJ2-7, with a possible D match to TRBD1 (5 bases). V gave up 2 bases and J gave up 0 bases, with 11 bases separating them. Germline CDR1 reads MNHEY; CDR2 reads SMNVEV (reference sequence). The CDR3 consists of 15 residues. For the CDR3, the DNA is TGTGCCAGCAGTTTAATGACAGCTAGCTCCTACGAGCAGTACTTC. Encoded protein: CASSLMTASSYEQYF.

J is TRBJ1-1 and V is TRBV7-2; perhaps TRBD1 as D (5 bases). V was pared by 5 bases and J by 4 bases, with 20 bases between. Germline V gene data show CDR1 as SGHTA and CDR2 as FQGNSA. The CDR3 is made up of 16 amino acids. For the CDR3, the DNA is TGTGCCAGCAGCCCTCCCGGGGCGGGGTATTTCACTGAAGCTTTCTTT. Encoded protein: CASSPPGAGYFTEAFF.

The rearrangement joins TRBV2 to TRBJ2-2; perhaps TRBD1 as D (6 bases). This CDR3 has 16 amino acids. Germline CDR1 is SNHLY and CDR2 is FYNNEI. The V end was cut by 6 bases, the J end by 4 bases, with 18 bases between. In DNA form, the CDR3 reads TGTGCCAGCAGCGCGGGCAGGGGAAAGTTCACCGGGGAGCTGTTTTTT. Translating gives CASSAGRGKFTGELFF.

The chain links TRBV11-2 to TRBJ2-3; 9 nucleotides agree with TRBD2. V trimming: 0 bases; J trimming: 2 bases; junction bases outside the gene matches: 9. The CDR3 spans 18 residues. The germline V gene has CDR1 SGHAT and CDR2 FQNNGV. The CDR3: CASSLELAGRLLTDTQYF. DNA of the CDR3: TGTGCCAGCAGCTTAGAACTAGCGGGTCGCCTTCTCACAGATACGCAGTATTTT.

The chain joins TRBV28 to TRBJ1-2, with 10 bases aligning to TRBD1. CDR1 MDHEN and CDR2 SYDVKM come from the germline V gene. This CDR3 spans 15 amino acids. V shed 6 bases, J shed 6 bases, and the junction held 10 bases outside the gene matches. The CDR3 DNA follows: TGTGCCAGCAGATCCCCGGGACAGGGGAGGGATGGCTACACCTTC. Amino acid sequence: CASRSPGQGRDGYTF.

V gene TRBV28 combines with J gene TRBJ1-1; 7 bases are shared with TRBD1. J lost 1 base, V lost 5 bases, and 10 bases had no gene match. The CDR3 totals 16 residues. Germline CDR1 MDHEN, CDR2 SYDVKM. Here the CDR3 reads CASSPGGGQKNTEAFF. CDR3 coding DNA: TGTGCCAGCAGTCCGGGAGGGGGACAGAAGAACACTGAAGCTTTCTTT. The entire variable domain, with the rest obtained from reference TRBV28 and TRBJ1-1, is as follows: DVKVTQSSRYLVKRTGEKVFLECVQDMDHENMFWYRQDPGLGLRLIYFSYDVKMKEKGDIPEGYSVSREKKERFSLILESASTNQTSMYLCASSPGGGQKNTEAFFGQGTRLTVV.

The chain links TRBV6-1 to TRBJ2-7, with 9 bases aligning to TRBD2. The length of the CDR3 is 17 residues. Germline V gene lookup returns CDR1 MNHNS and CDR2 SASEGT. The ends lost 0 bases at V and 5 bases at J; junction bases unmatched: 11. In DNA form, the CDR3 reads TGTGCCAGCAGTGAAGCGCAAGCTAGCGGGACCCCCCACGAGCAGTACTTC. Amino acids: CASSEAQASGTPHEQYF.